The text below deals with one T cell receptor beta chain. Its cognate antigen is unknown. The CDR3 is 14 residues long. In germline, CDR1 is SGHRS, CDR2 YFSETQ. Trimming left V 5 bases short and J 1 base short, with 12 bases between. Using a J-beta primer mix together with a sample-barcoded 5' primer, a second PCR was run for about 6 to 12 cycles. TCRdb recomputed calls from the 5' RACE reads with MiXCR, one row per CDR3 protein. Among 750,000 to 1,000,000 distinct CDR3 sequences listed, almost 30% were seen once. The data derive from a study of blood T cells in healthy people across ages. The study's findings and limits: The fall in TCR beta diversity per million T cells was roughly linear with age.

The same specimen was also included in a second study, on T cells of mothers and their children. From that report: Reverse transcription into cDNA received all extracted RNA, at about 1.5 ug per 15 ul. Every mother supplied over 9 million TCR beta CDR3 reads and every child around 3 million.

What was sequenced was blood. The sequence was collected from a woman between 40 and 50 years old in good health. The chain uses TRBV5-1 and TRBJ1-1, with D maybe TRBD1 (6 bases). The CDR3 nucleotides are TGCGCCAGCAGTAATGGACAGTCGAACACTGAAGCTTTCTTT. Amino acids: CASSNGQSNTEAFF.